Following are 10 T cell receptor beta chains from one sample sequenced in a study of cytomegalovirus exposure and HLA in healthy donors. The study ran its PCR with 60 Vbeta and 13 Jbeta primers. Repertoires were generated with immunoSEQ multiplex PCR, while TCRdb's copy carries only in-frame clones and drops some. The sample lists approximately 190,000 clones, approximately 82% occurring once. Material for sequencing was PBMCs. These TCRs come from a man aged 35-49 years in good health and CMV-seropositive.

V usage is TRBV30 and J usage is TRBJ1-2; D unclear. Germline V gene data show CDR1 as GTSNPN and CDR2 as SVGIG (reference sequence). CDR3 length: 15 residues. Trimming left V 0 bases short and J 4 bases short, with 15 bases between. CDR3 nucleotide sequence: TGTGCCTGGAGTGTACGGTCGCTATACCGCTATGGCTACACCTTC. This encodes CAWSVRSLYRYGYTF.

This clone has only a few counts. The chain has TRBV7-9 and TRBJ2-7, with 8 bases matching TRBD1. The CDR3 loop spans 16 amino acids. The junction had 13 bases not matched to a gene; V was cut back by 5 bases and J by 4 bases. Germline V gene lookup returns CDR1 SEHNR and CDR2 FQNEAQ (reference sequence). The CDR3 DNA reads TGTGCCAGCAGCACCCCGACAGGGGCATCCCCTTACGAGCAGTACTTC. Protein: CASSTPTGASPYEQYF.

In this sample, this clone turned up once. This chain joins TRBV28 and TRBJ1-1; the D gene is possibly TRBD1 (6 bases). CDR3 size: 11 residues. Germline CDR1 MDHEN, CDR2 SYDVKM. Trimming stripped 7 bases from V and 6 bases from J, with 9 bases between. In DNA form, the CDR3 reads TGTGCCAGCAACCAGGGGCCTGAAGCTTTCTTT. It yields the protein CASNQGPEAFF.

This clone showed up just a few times. V is TRBV12-5 and J is TRBJ2-2; 7 bases fit TRBD1. The germline gives CDR1 LGHNT, CDR2 FRNRAP. The CDR3 covers 16 residues. V dropped 7 bases and J dropped 3; count of bases not matched to a gene: 11. The CDR3 reads CASAGDRASYTGELFF. The CDR3 nucleotides are TGTGCTAGTGCCGGAGACAGGGCCAGCTACACCGGGGAGCTGTTTTTT.

The V and J genes are TRBV30 and TRBJ2-7; maybe TRBD2 (6 bases). Germline V gene lookup returns CDR1 GTSNPN and CDR2 SVGIG (reference sequence). This CDR3 is built from 15 residues. V was clipped by 0 bases and J by 5 bases, with 17 bases between them. As DNA, the CDR3 is TGTGCCTGGAGTGTATACGGGAGTTATCCGAACGAGCAGTACTTC. It codes for CAWSVYGSYPNEQYF.

The chain couples TRBV6-6 to TRBJ1-2; 7 bases fit TRBD1. Germline V gives CDR1 MNHNY, CDR2 SVGAGI (reference sequence). The CDR3 spans 15 residues. The J segment lost 7 bases and the V segment lost 5 bases, leaving 13 bases of the junction unmatched. The CDR3 reads CASSRGPEGWGGYTF. Here the CDR3 DNA reads TGTGCCAGCAGTAGGGGGCCGGAGGGATGGGGTGGCTACACCTTC.

The chain joins TRBV5-4 to TRBJ1-2; 10 bases match TRBD1. This CDR3 region has 16 residues. The trim removed 4 bases at V and 6 bases at J, leaving 12 bases unmatched. Germline CDR1 reads SGHNT; CDR2 reads YYREEE (reference sequence). CDR3 in amino acids: CASSPPGTGALDGYTF. The CDR3 coding sequence is TGTGCCAGCAGCCCCCCCGGGACAGGGGCTTTAGATGGCTACACCTTC. Looking up the rest from reference TRBV5-4 and TRBJ1-2 gives the full variable domain: ETGVTQSPTHLIKTRGQQVTLRCSSQSGHNTVSWYQQALGQGPQFIFQYYREEENGRGNFPPRFSGLQFPNYSSELNVNALELDDSALYLCASSPPGTGALDGYTFGSGTRLTVV.

J is TRBJ1-2 and V is TRBV14; TRBD1 might be the D (6 bases). V was clipped by 1 base and J by 2 bases, with 11 bases between them. This CDR3 region has 15 residues. Per germline, CDR1 SGHDN and CDR2 FVKESK. CDR3 nucleotide sequence: TGTGCCAGCAGCCAAGCCAGGACAGCCAACTATGGCTACACCTTC. Its translation is CASSQARTANYGYTF. The full variable domain, with the rest looked up from reference TRBV14 and TRBJ1-2, is EAGVTQFPSHSVIEKGQTVTLRCDPISGHDNLYWYRRVMGKEIKFLLHFVKESKQDESGMPNNRFLAERTGGTYSTLKVQPAELEDSGVYFCASSQARTANYGYTFGSGTRLTVV.

Written as DNA, the CDR3 is TGCACATCCCAGTTAACAGATACGCAGTATTTT. It yields the protein CTSQLTDTQYF. The chain couples TRBV20-1 to TRBJ2-3, with D unclear. This CDR3 is 11 amino acids long. The germline gives CDR1 DFQATT, CDR2 SNEGSKA (reference sequence).

The chain couples TRBV27 to TRBJ1-4, with 8 bases matching TRBD1. CDR1 MNHEY and CDR2 SMNVEV come from the germline V gene (reference sequence). The CDR3 consists of 15 residues. V lost 4 bases, J lost 6 bases, and 7 bases stayed unmatched. This CDR3 is CASSSRQGRDEKLFF. The CDR3 DNA reads TGTGCCAGCAGTTCCCGACAGGGGCGCGATGAAAAACTGTTTTTT.